Each of the 27 T cell receptor beta chains below was sequenced from the same sample in a study of metastatic and nonmetastatic thyroid tumors. No treatment of any kind had been given to any patient before thyroid surgery. TCRdb re-called the PCR reads through MiXCR. This sample has under 20,000 clones, with about 33% found just once. What was sequenced was tumor tissue. These receptors were taken from a male donor with papillary thyroid cancer or a benign thyroid nodule (not recorded which). Some clones in this sample may be carry-over from other donors' samples.

This chain uses TRBV6-1 with TRBJ1-5, with D maybe TRBD1 (5 bases). Germline CDR1 and CDR2: MNHNS and SASEGT. V lost 4 bases to trimming and J lost 7 bases, with 11 bases between them. The CDR3 has 13 residues. CDR3 loop: CASSVGVEQPQHF. DNA for the CDR3: TGTGCCAGCAGTGTGGGGGTAGAGCAGCCCCAGCATTTT.

This clone rates as medium-sized. The chain carries TRBV20-1 and TRBJ1-6, with D perhaps TRBD1 (5 bases). V dropped 3 bases and J dropped 2 bases, with 14 bases sitting between them. This CDR3 is built from 16 residues. From germline, CDR1 is DFQATT and CDR2 SNEGSKA (reference sequence). CDR3 protein: CSASIAPGAYNSPLHF. Here the CDR3 DNA reads TGCAGTGCTAGTATTGCTCCGGGGGCCTATAATTCACCCCTCCACTTT.

This clone was observed at least ten times. The gene calls are TRBV5-6 and TRBJ2-7; perhaps TRBD2 as D (6 bases). This CDR3 is built from 14 residues. Trimming left V 0 bases short and J 3 bases short, with 10 bases between. CDR1 is SGHDT, CDR2 YYEEEE, per germline. Here the CDR3 reads CASSLGPAGYEQYF. The CDR3 nucleotides read TGTGCCAGCAGCTTGGGGCCAGCGGGCTACGAGCAGTACTTC.

This clone was seen ten or more times. V is TRBV6-1 and J is TRBJ1-4; the D gene is possibly TRBD1 (6 bases). Germline V lookup: CDR1 MNHNS, CDR2 SASEGT. V was pared by 2 bases and J by 4 bases, with 14 bases between. CDR3 length equals 16 residues. The DNA of the CDR3 is TGTGCCAGCAGTGAACTGGGGGGCGCGGGTAATGAAAAACTGTTTTTT. Protein sequence: CASSELGGAGNEKLFF.

With respect to this clone: The junction differs from germline at one of its ends, possibly a read error. DNA of the CDR3: TGTGCCACCAGTAGAGGGACCGGTGAGCTGTTTTTT. Its translation: CATSRGTGELFF. This chain joins TRBV2 and TRBJ2-2; D is tentatively TRBD1 or TRBD2 (5 bases each). This CDR3 spans 12 amino acids. Germline values: CDR1 SNHLY, CDR2 FYNNEI.

This clone is deemed medium-sized. This sequence joins TRBV6-1 and TRBJ1-1; no clear D. CDR3 length: 15 amino acids. Germline values: CDR1 MNHNS, CDR2 SASEGT. Trimming removed 1 base at V and 3 bases at J, with 12 bases between. The CDR3 region is CASSEGAAGHTEAFF. The CDR3 region has the DNA TGTGCCAGCAGTGAAGGAGCTGCAGGCCACACTGAAGCTTTCTTT.

Remarks on this clone: The junction shows a germline mismatch at one end, possibly a read error. The chain recombines TRBV20-1 with TRBJ2-7, with D maybe TRBD2 (6 bases). Germline-derived CDR1 and CDR2 are DFQATT and SNEGSKA (reference sequence). The CDR3 extends over 15 amino acids. The CDR3 DNA sequence: TGCAGTGCTAGAGATCCGACTAGAGGGAACCACGACCAGTACTTC. Residues: CSARDPTRGNHDQYF.

The chain employs TRBV19 and TRBJ2-1, with 9 nucleotides matching TRBD2. The CDR3 has 16 amino acids. Per germline, CDR1 LNHDA and CDR2 SQIVND (reference sequence). V lost 9 bases and J lost 7; bases outside the gene matches: 16. As DNA, the CDR3 is TGTGCCAGCCAAACCCGAATAGCGGGAGACAGGAATGAGCAGTTCTTC. Translation: CASQTRIAGDRNEQFF.

The chain uses TRBV11-2 and TRBJ2-5; 14 bases are a match to TRBD2. CDR1 and CDR2 (germline): SGHAT, FQNNGV. This CDR3 contains 19 residues. After removal of 5 bases from V and 7 bases from J, the junction contained 18 bases not matched to a gene. CDR3 amino acids: CASSVRPGLAGASGGTQYF. CDR3 nucleotides: TGTGCCAGCAGCGTCAGACCGGGACTAGCGGGAGCGTCCGGGGGGACCCAGTACTTC.

V usage is TRBV12-3 or TRBV12-4 and J usage is TRBJ2-3, with D possibly matching TRBD2 (5 bases). This CDR3 is 18 amino acids long. V lost 7 bases to trimming and J lost 2 bases, with 25 bases between them. The CDR3 sequence is CASISLGSEHHYTDTQYF. CDR3 sequence (DNA): TGTGCCAGCATTTCCCTGGGGAGCGAACACCATTACACAGATACGCAGTATTTT.

This clone appeared once. The J gene is TRBJ2-1, the V gene TRBV11-2, with D hard to call. Germline V gene lookup returns CDR1 SGHAT and CDR2 FQNNGV. Deletions cut 4 bases from V and 8 bases from J, with 9 bases between. This CDR3 region has 12 residues. This CDR3 is CASSSVLYEQFF. The CDR3, as DNA: TGTGCCAGCAGCTCCGTCCTATATGAGCAGTTCTTC. The full variable domain, completed using reference TRBV11-2 and TRBJ2-1, is EAGVAQSPRYKIIEKRQSVAFWCNPISGHATLYWYQQILGQGPKLLIQFQNNGVVDDSQLPKDRFSAERLKGVDSTLKIQPAKLEDSAVYLCASSSVLYEQFFGPGTRLTVL.

This clone occurred a few times. The chain links TRBV27 to TRBJ2-2; D possibly corresponds to TRBD1 (5 bases). This CDR3 region has 14 residues. The germline gives CDR1 MNHEY, CDR2 SMNVEV (reference sequence). V lost 4 bases and J lost 9, with 15 bases in between. CDR3 sequence (DNA): TGTGCCAGCAGTTCGTATACAGGTACCTGGGAGCTGTTTTTT. This gives the protein CASSSYTGTWELFF.

The rearrangement links TRBV3-1 to TRBJ2-7; maybe TRBD1 (6 bases). Germline V CDR1 and CDR2: LGHDT, YNNKEL (reference sequence). The length of the CDR3 is 14 residues. Trimming cost V 1 base and J 2 bases, with 9 bases left between them. CDR3 in DNA: TGTGCCAGCAGCCAAGCGTCAGGGGCCTACGAGCAGTACTTC. Translation gives CASSQASGAYEQYF.

This chain connects TRBV20-1 to TRBJ1-5; TRBD1 agrees at 12 bases. This CDR3 has 18 residues. J was trimmed by 3 bases and V by 3 bases; bases with no gene match: 12. Germline CDR1 DFQATT, CDR2 SNEGSKA (reference sequence). Here the CDR3 reads CSARPPGQGAVYNQPQHF. CDR3 sequence (DNA): TGCAGTGCTAGGCCTCCGGGACAGGGGGCAGTTTACAATCAGCCCCAGCATTTT.

This chain links TRBV6-4 with TRBJ1-2; 11 bases agree with TRBD1. The CDR3 totals 12 residues. CDR1 is MRHNA, CDR2 SNTAGT, per germline. With V trimmed by 10 bases and J by 6 bases, 4 bases remained unmatched. CDR3 nucleotides: TGTGCCACCACGGACAGGGGGCATGGCTACACCTTC. It yields the protein CATTDRGHGYTF.

This clone is medium-sized (0.01 to 0.1%) by share. The same CDR3 also results from other DNA sequences found in this sample. V gene TRBV19 combines with J gene TRBJ2-1; 7 positions agree with TRBD1. The CDR3 is 14 residues long. V was pared by 3 bases and J by 8 bases, with 7 bases of the junction left unmatched. Germline values: CDR1 LNHDA, CDR2 SQIVND (reference sequence). As DNA, the CDR3 is TGTGCCAGTAGTATCGGGCGGACAGGCGATGAGCAGTTCTTC. Translating it yields CASSIGRTGDEQFF.

This clone has more than one count but fewer than ten. The CDR3 end shows no conserved phenylalanine or tryptophan, and so a read error is likely. The DNA is left out, because the CDR3 cannot be placed on it with certainty; the CDR3 is given as TCRdb lists it. The genes are TRBV6-2 or TRBV6-3 and TRBJ2-7; TRBD1, the D gene given by the table, was not confirmed from the DNA. Germline assignment: CDR1 MNHEY and CDR2 SVGEGT. Ends included, the CDR3 has 13 residues. CDR3 region: CAISYSSAGFHCL.

At least ten counts were recorded for this clone. The chain recombines TRBV6-5 with TRBJ2-6, with TRBD2 matching 8 bases. Germline V gene data show CDR1 as MNHEY and CDR2 as SVGAGI. Trimming at V came to 5 bases and at J to 1 base, leaving 13 bases not matched to a gene. The CDR3 contains 19 residues. The CDR3 DNA reads as TGTGCCAGCAGTCCACCCCCGGGACTAGGTATATCTGGGGCCAACGTCCTGACTTTC. Translating it yields CASSPPPGLGISGANVLTF.

This clone has at least ten counts. This chain links TRBV6-4 with TRBJ1-1; D is perhaps TRBD1 (5 bases). CDR1 is MRHNA, CDR2 SNTAGT, per germline. The CDR3 loop spans 15 amino acids. The V end lost 5 bases, the J end lost 6 bases, and 19 bases lay between the germline ends. CDR3 bases: TGTGCCAGCAGTCCCAACCATCGACAGTGTTCTGAAGCTTTCTTT. Its protein product is CASSPNHRQCSEAFF.

This clone was seen only once. Germline is not matched at one junction end, which may reflect a read error. CDR3 sequence (DNA): TGCAGTGCTAGCGACACGGGGCTCTCCTATGAGCAGTACTTC. Translating it yields CSASDTGLSYEQYF. The J gene is TRBJ2-7, the V gene TRBV20-1, with D possibly being TRBD1 or TRBD2 (5 bases each). CDR1 and CDR2 (germline): DFQATT, SNEGSKA (reference sequence). This CDR3 is 14 amino acids long.

This clone is labeled medium-sized. The V gene is TRBV6-2 or TRBV6-3, the J gene TRBJ2-2; 8 positions agree with TRBD2. In germline, CDR1 is MNHEY, CDR2 SVGEGT. V lost 2 bases and J lost 5; bases outside the gene matches: 4. There are 15 residues in the CDR3. The CDR3 here is CASSYGAGETGELFF. The DNA of the CDR3 is TGTGCCAGCAGTTACGGAGCGGGAGAGACCGGGGAGCTGTTTTTT.

The chain carries TRBV6-1 and TRBJ1-5; a possible D gene is TRBD1 (5 bases). This CDR3 region has 13 residues. Germline V gene lookup returns CDR1 MNHNS and CDR2 SASEGT. Trimming removed 5 bases from V and 7 bases from J, with 12 bases in between. The CDR3: CASSTQGLQPQHF. The CDR3 coding sequence is TGTGCCAGCAGTACGCAGGGTCTGCAGCCCCAGCATTTT.

The CDR3 loop is CSARDRRTREQYF. CDR3 sequence (DNA): TGCAGTGCTAGAGATAGGCGGACTCGGGAGCAGTACTTC. The rearrangement uses TRBV20-1 and TRBJ2-7, with a weak D call TRBD2 (5 bases). Germline V gene lookup returns CDR1 DFQATT and CDR2 SNEGSKA (reference sequence). This CDR3 comprises 13 residues. V lost 0 bases, J lost 7 bases, and 13 bases lay in between.

This clone was seen repeatedly, ten times or more. V is TRBV4-1 and J is TRBJ2-7; 10 bases line up with TRBD1. CDR1 is MGHRA, CDR2 YSYEKL, per germline. The junction had 8 bases not matched to a gene; V was cut back by 4 bases and J by 5 bases. This CDR3 is 15 amino acids long. The CDR3, as DNA: TGCGCCAGCAGCCGCTTGGGGGACAGGGGTCACGAGCAGTACTTC. Amino acid sequence: CASSRLGDRGHEQYF.

This clone was recorded at least ten times. V usage is TRBV11-3 and J usage is TRBJ2-1; no reliable D call. The CDR3 is 13 residues long. V was pared by 6 bases and J by 12 bases, with 18 bases between. The germline CDR1 and CDR2 sequences are SGHNT and YENEEA. The CDR3 coding sequence is TGTGCCAGCAGTTTAACCCTTACTTCGGGGCAGTTCTTC. It yields the protein CASSLTLTSGQFF.

This chain links TRBV6-1 with TRBJ2-7; 11 bases align to TRBD2. In germline, CDR1 is MNHNS, CDR2 SASEGT. The CDR3 spans 14 residues. V shed 4 bases and J 6 bases; nucleotides not matched to a gene: 5. The CDR3 reads CASSVGLAGAEQYF. The DNA of the CDR3 is TGTGCCAGCAGTGTAGGACTAGCGGGCGCCGAGCAGTACTTC.

About this clone itself: The junction departs from the called germline gene at one end, perhaps through a read error. The same CDR3 arises from other DNA sequences in this sample as well. V gene TRBV20-1 combines with J gene TRBJ2-2; 7 bases agree with TRBD2. The CDR3 spans 16 residues. CDR1 is DFQATT, CDR2 SNEGSKA, per germline (reference sequence). CDR3 sequence (DNA): TGCAGTGCTAGAGATCAAGAGCGGGGCGACACCGGGGAGCTTTTTTTC. Protein sequence: CSARDQERGDTGELFF.